This is a list of T cell receptor beta chains from one sample in a study of CD8 T cells in ankylosing spondylitis. TCRdb re-called the 5' RACE reads through MiXCR, storing one row per CDR3 protein. The sample lists about 340,000 distinct CDR3 sequences, roughly 14% occurring once. Sequenced input: blood, either unsorted or a sorted T cell fraction (not recorded which). The receptor set was obtained from a male donor with ankylosing spondylitis or in good health (not recorded which). The CDR3 runs from the conserved cysteine through the conserved F or W. Each record gives: CDR3 protein, clone size, J gene, V gene. Size is omitted from some rows. Given values are once, few, many or a class for expanded clones.

CDR3aa: CASSRTGEHGYTF
abundance: few
j_gene: TRBJ1-2
v_gene: TRBV27

CDR3aa: CASSPVPRGEGGFGTQYF
abundance: many
j_gene: TRBJ2-5
v_gene: TRBV18

CDR3aa: CASSPPEREEKLFF
abundance: NA
j_gene: TRBJ1-4
v_gene: TRBV12-3/TRBV12-4

CDR3aa: CATSFGPQETQYF
abundance: few
j_gene: TRBJ2-5
v_gene: TRBV15

CDR3aa: CASTIDRKNTEAFF
abundance: many
j_gene: TRBJ1-1
v_gene: TRBV5-1

CDR3aa: CSVEPGRETQYF
abundance: NA
j_gene: TRBJ2-5
v_gene: TRBV29-1

CDR3aa: CASSRGQISSGNTIYF
abundance: few
j_gene: TRBJ1-3
v_gene: TRBV7-9

CDR3aa: CASSLVGRYQDTQYF
abundance: few
j_gene: TRBJ2-3
v_gene: TRBV5-1

CDR3aa: CASSFHWTVPSSYEQYF
abundance: NA
j_gene: TRBJ2-7
v_gene: TRBV11-3

CDR3aa: CATSRHNQPQHF
abundance: NA
j_gene: TRBJ1-5
v_gene: TRBV15

CDR3aa: CASSLASIGVIQYF
abundance: many
j_gene: TRBJ2-4
v_gene: TRBV11-2

CDR3aa: CASSTRGGNEQFF
abundance: many
j_gene: TRBJ2-1
v_gene: TRBV5-1

CDR3aa: CASSLYGQLGITDTQYF
abundance: NA
j_gene: TRBJ2-3
v_gene: TRBV5-4

CDR3aa: CSTRDRTYEQYF
abundance: many
j_gene: TRBJ2-7
v_gene: TRBV29-1

CDR3aa: CASFGTESSYEQYF
abundance: few
j_gene: TRBJ2-7
v_gene: TRBV6-1

CDR3aa: CASSYKGISSGANVLTF
abundance: few
j_gene: TRBJ2-6
v_gene: TRBV6-5

CDR3aa: CSASTGIGADTQYF
abundance: NA
j_gene: TRBJ2-3
v_gene: TRBV20-1

CDR3aa: CATSKDTYEQYF
abundance: NA
j_gene: TRBJ2-7
v_gene: TRBV11-1

CDR3aa: CSVVDRAWETQYF
abundance: few
j_gene: TRBJ2-5
v_gene: TRBV29-1

CDR3aa: CASSLGTSGLTDTQYF
abundance: few
j_gene: TRBJ2-3
v_gene: TRBV7-2

CDR3aa: CASGSPLAYEQYF
abundance: few
j_gene: TRBJ2-7
v_gene: TRBV12-5

CDR3aa: CASSLLRGSYNEQFF
abundance: many
j_gene: TRBJ2-1
v_gene: TRBV11-2

CDR3aa: CASSSGFLSGNTIYF
abundance: few
j_gene: TRBJ1-3
v_gene: TRBV27

CDR3aa: CASSHTSGSRTYEQYF
abundance: NA
j_gene: TRBJ2-7
v_gene: TRBV18

CDR3aa: CASSRDRGRNQPQHF
abundance: NA
j_gene: TRBJ1-5
v_gene: TRBV19

CDR3aa: CASSPAGRTNEKLFF
abundance: few
j_gene: TRBJ1-4
v_gene: TRBV25-1

CDR3aa: CASSPSNQPQHF
abundance: many
j_gene: TRBJ1-5
v_gene: TRBV5-1

CDR3aa: CSARGKYEQYF
abundance: NA
j_gene: TRBJ2-7
v_gene: TRBV20-1

CDR3aa: CASSQVSDYGYTF
abundance: many
j_gene: TRBJ1-2
v_gene: TRBV4-1

CDR3aa: CASSSRLAGETGELFF
abundance: NA
j_gene: TRBJ2-2
v_gene: TRBV12-3/TRBV12-4

CDR3aa: CASSLSTGTASSYEQYF
abundance: few
j_gene: TRBJ2-7
v_gene: TRBV27

CDR3aa: CASSLSTAGNQPQHF
abundance: many
j_gene: TRBJ1-5
v_gene: TRBV7-2

CDR3aa: CAIAADSYEQYF
abundance: NA
j_gene: TRBJ2-7
v_gene: TRBV10-3